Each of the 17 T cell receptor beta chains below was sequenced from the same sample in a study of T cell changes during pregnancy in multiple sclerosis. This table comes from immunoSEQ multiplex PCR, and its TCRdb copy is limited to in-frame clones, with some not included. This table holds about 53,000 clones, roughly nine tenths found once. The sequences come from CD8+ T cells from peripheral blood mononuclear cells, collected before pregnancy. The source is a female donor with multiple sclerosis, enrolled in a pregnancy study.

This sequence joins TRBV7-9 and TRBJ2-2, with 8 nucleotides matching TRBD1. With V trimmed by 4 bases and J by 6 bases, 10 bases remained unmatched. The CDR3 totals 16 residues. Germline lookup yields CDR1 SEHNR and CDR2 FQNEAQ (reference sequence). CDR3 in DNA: TGTGCCAGCAGCTCAGGACAGGGAAAGAGAGCCGGGGAGCTGTTTTTT. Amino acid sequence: CASSSGQGKRAGELFF. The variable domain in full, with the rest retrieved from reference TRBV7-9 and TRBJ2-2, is DTGVSQNPRHKITKRGQNVTFRCDPISEHNRLYWYRQTLGQGPEFLTYFQNEAQLEKSRLLSDRFSAERPKGSFSTLEIQRTEQGDSAMYLCASSSGQGKRAGELFFGEGSRLTVL.

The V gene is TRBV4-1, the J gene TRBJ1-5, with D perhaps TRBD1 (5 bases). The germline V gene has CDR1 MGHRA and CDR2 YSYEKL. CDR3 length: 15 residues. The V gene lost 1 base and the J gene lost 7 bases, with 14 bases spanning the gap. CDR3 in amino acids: CASSQVWDTGQPQHF. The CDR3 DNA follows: TGCGCCAGCAGCCAAGTGTGGGATACAGGACAGCCCCAGCATTTT.

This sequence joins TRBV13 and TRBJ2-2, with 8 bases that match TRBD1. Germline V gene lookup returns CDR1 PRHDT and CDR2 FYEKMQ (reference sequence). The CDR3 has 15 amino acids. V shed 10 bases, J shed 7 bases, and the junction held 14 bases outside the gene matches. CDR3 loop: CATQPPDRVNGELFF. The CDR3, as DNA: TGTGCCACCCAGCCTCCGGACAGGGTTAACGGGGAGCTGTTTTTT.

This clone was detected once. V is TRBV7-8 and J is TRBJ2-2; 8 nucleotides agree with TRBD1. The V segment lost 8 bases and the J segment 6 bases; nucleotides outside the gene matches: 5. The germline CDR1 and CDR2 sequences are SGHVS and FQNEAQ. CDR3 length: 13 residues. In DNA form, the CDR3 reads TGTGCCAGCTCCGACAGGGGCGCCGGGGAGCTGTTTTTT. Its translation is CASSDRGAGELFF.

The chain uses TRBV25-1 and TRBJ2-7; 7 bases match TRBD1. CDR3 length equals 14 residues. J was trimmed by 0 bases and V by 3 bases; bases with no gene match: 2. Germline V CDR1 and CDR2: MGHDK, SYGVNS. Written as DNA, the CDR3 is TGTGCCAGCAGTGACAGGGGGAGCTCCTACGAGCAGTACTTC. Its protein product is CASSDRGSSYEQYF.

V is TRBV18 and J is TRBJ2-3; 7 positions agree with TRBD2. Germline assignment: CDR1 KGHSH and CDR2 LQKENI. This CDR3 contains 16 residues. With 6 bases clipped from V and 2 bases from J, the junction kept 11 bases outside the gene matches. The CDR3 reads CASSPRPGGITDTQYF. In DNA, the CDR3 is TGTGCCAGCTCCCCCCGCCCGGGGGGTATCACAGATACGCAGTATTTT.

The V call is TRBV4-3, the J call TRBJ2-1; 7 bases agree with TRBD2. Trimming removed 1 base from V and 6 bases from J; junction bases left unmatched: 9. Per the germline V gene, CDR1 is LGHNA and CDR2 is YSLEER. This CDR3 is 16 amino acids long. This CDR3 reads CASSQASSGAFNEQFF. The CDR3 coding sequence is TGCGCCAGCAGCCAAGCATCCAGCGGGGCTTTCAATGAGCAGTTCTTC.

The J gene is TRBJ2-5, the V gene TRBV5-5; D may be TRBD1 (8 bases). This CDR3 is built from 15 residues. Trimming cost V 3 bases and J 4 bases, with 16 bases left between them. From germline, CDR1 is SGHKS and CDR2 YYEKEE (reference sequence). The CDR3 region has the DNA TGTGCCAGCAGCTCCATAACAGGGGGGGGAGAGACCCAGTACTTC. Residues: CASSSITGGGETQYF.

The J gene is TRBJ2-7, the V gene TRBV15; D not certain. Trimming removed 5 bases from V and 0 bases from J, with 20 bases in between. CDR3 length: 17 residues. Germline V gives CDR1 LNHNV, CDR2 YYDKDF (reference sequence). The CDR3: CATSPQLTSLSSYEQYF. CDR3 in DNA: TGTGCCACCAGCCCTCAACTTACGTCCCTTAGCTCCTACGAGCAGTACTTC.

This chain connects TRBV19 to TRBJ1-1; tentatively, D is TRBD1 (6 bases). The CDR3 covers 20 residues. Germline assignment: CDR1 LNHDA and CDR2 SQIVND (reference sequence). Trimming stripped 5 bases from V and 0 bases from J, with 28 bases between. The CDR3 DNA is TGTGCCAGTAGTCCGCTTTTTAGAGGGGGGGCCCGTCCGATGAACACTGAAGCTTTCTTT. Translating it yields CASSPLFRGGARPMNTEAFF.

CDR3 protein: CASSLAGSGVDTQYF. CDR3 bases: TGTGCCAGCAGCTTAGCAGGGAGCGGGGTAGATACGCAGTATTTT. The rearrangement joins TRBV7-3 to TRBJ2-3; the match to TRBD2 covers 7 bases. There are 15 residues in the CDR3. With 2 bases clipped from V and 5 bases from J, the junction kept 7 bases outside the gene matches. Germline V CDR1 and CDR2: SGHTA, FQGTGA. The full variable domain, its missing parts supplied by reference TRBV7-3 and TRBJ2-3, is GAGVSQTPSNKVTEKGKYVELRCDPISGHTALYWYRQSLGQGPEFLIYFQGTGAADDSGLPNDRFFAVRPEGSVSTLKIQRTERGDSAVYLCASSLAGSGVDTQYFGPGTRLTVL.

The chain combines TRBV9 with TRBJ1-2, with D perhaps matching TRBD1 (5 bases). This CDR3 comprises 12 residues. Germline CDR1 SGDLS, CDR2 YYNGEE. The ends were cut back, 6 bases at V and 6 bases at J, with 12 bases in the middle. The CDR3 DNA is TGTGCCAGCACCGGGGGGTCCGATGGCTACACCTTC. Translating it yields CASTGGSDGYTF. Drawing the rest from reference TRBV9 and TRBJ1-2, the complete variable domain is DSGVTQTPKHLITATGQRVTLRCSPRSGDLSVYWYQQSLDQGLQFLIQYYNGEERAKGNILERFSAQQFPDLHSELNLSSLELGDSALYFCASTGGSDGYTFGSGTRLTVV.

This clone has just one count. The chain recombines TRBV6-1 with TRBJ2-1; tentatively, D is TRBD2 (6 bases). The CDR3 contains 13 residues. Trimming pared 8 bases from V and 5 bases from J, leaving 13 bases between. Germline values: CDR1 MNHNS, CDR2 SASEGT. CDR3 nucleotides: TGTGCCAGCTCCCGTGGGGGGAACAATGAGCAGTTCTTC. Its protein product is CASSRGGNNEQFF.

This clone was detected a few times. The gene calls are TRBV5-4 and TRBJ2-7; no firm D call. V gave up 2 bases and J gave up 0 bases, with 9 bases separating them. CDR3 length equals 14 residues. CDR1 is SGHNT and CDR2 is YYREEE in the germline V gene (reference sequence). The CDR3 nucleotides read TGTGCCAGCAGCTTTATCTCTAGCTCCTACGAGCAGTACTTC. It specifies CASSFISSSYEQYF.

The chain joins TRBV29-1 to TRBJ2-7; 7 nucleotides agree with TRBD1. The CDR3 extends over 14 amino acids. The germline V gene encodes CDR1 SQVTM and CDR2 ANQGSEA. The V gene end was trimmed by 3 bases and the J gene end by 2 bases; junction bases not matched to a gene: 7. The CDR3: CSVEGTAYPYEQYF. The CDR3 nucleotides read TGCAGCGTTGAGGGGACAGCTTATCCCTACGAGCAGTACTTC.

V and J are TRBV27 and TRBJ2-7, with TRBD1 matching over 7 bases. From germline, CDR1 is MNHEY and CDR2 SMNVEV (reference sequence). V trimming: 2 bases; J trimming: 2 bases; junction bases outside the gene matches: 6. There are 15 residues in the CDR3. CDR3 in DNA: TGTGCCAGCAGTTTAGGACAGGCGTTAACCTACGAGCAGTACTTC. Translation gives CASSLGQALTYEQYF.

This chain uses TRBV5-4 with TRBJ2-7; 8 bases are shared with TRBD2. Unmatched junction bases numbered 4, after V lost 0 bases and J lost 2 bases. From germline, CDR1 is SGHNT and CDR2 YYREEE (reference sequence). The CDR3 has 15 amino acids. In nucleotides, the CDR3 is TGTGCCAGCAGCTTGGAGGGTAGCGGGGCCTACGAGCAGTACTTC. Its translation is CASSLEGSGAYEQYF. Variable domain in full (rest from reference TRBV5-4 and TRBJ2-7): ETGVTQSPTHLIKTRGQQVTLRCSSQSGHNTVSWYQQALGQGPQFIFQYYREEENGRGNFPPRFSGLQFPNYSSELNVNALELDDSALYLCASSLEGSGAYEQYFGPGTRLTVT.